This T cell receptor beta chain was recorded in a study of beta chain features in type 1 diabetes. The CDR3 runs 15 residues. After removal of 4 bases from V and 7 bases from J, the junction contained 5 bases not matched to a gene. CDR1 and CDR2 (germline): SGHRS, YFSETQ. TCRB transcripts that were expressed got sequenced, as all of the isolated RNA had been reverse transcribed. This table comes from immunoSEQ multiplex PCR, and its TCRdb copy is limited to in-frame clones, with some not included. The sample has some 48,000 clones, around 40% seen once. Details on this clone: Antigen specificity is unknown.

Study-level findings and limits: Shortening that was moderate but significant affected the TCRB CDR3s of Type 1 diabetes patients in all four CD4+ subsets.

The sequence came from a young man with type 1 diabetes. The chain has TRBV5-1 and TRBJ2-1, with TRBD2 matching over 13 bases. Sequences were obtained from stem cell memory CD4+ T cells from blood. The CDR3 nucleotides read TGCGCCAGCAGCGCCGGGACTAGCGGGATAAATGAGCAGTTCTTC. Amino acid sequence: CASSAGTSGINEQFF.